This T cell receptor (beta chain) was sequenced in a study of T cell changes during pregnancy in multiple sclerosis. Profiling relied on immunoSEQ multiplex PCR, and the TCRdb table lists in-frame clones only, not all of them. The sample yields fewer than 55,000 clones, 90% seen once. Germline V gives CDR1 SGDLS, CDR2 YYNGEE. CDR3 length: 20 residues. With 3 bases clipped from V and 3 bases from J, the junction kept 15 bases outside the gene matches. The source was peripheral blood, collected after pregnancy. The TCR sequence derives from a female donor in good health, enrolled as a control in a pregnancy study. The chain combines TRBV9 with TRBJ2-1; TRBD2 matches at 13 bases. CDR3 nucleotide sequence: TGTGCCAGCAGCGCTACGACTAGCGGGGGGCCCCGGGGGTACTACAATGAGCAGTTCTTC. Amino acids: CASSATTSGGPRGYYNEQFF.